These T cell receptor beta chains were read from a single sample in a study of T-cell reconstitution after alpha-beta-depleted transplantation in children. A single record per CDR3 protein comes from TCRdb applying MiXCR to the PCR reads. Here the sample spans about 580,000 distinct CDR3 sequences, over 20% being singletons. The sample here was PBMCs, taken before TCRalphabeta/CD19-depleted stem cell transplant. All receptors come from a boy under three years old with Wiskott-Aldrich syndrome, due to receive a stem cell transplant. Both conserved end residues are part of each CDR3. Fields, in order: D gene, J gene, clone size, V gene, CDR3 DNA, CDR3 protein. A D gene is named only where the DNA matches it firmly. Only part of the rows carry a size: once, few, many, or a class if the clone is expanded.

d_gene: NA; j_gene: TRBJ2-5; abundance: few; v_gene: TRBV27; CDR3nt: TGTGCCAGCAGTTTATCATATATGGAGACCCAGTACTTC; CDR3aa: CASSLSYMETQYF
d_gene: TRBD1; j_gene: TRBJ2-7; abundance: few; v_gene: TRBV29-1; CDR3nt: TGCAGCGTCTCCGGGACAGCCTCCTACGAGCAGTACTTC; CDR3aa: CSVSGTASYEQYF
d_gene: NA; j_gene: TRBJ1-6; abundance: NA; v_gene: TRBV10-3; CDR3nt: TGTGCCATCAGTGTTGGAGTGTCGCCATCACCCCTCCACTTT; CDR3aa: CAISVGVSPSPLHF
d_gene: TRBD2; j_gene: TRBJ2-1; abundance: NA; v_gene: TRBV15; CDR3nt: TGTGCCACCAGCGGGATAGGACTAGCGGGTTTAGAGCAGTTCTTC; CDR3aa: CATSGIGLAGLEQFF
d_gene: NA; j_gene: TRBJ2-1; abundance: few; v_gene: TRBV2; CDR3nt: TGTGCCAGCAGTGCGGTGAACGAGCAGTTCTTC; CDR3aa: CASSAVNEQFF
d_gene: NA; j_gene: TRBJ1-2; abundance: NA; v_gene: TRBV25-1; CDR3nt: TGTGCCAGCAGTGGCCTGGGGGTCCGTGACGGCTACACCTTC; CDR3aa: CASSGLGVRDGYTF
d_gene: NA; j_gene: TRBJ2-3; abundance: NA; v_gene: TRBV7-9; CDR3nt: TGTCGACCCGGGTCTCTCGGGATGACAGATACGCAGTATTTT; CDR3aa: CRPGSLGMTDTQYF
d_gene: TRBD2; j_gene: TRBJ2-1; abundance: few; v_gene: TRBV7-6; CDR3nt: TGTGCCAGCAGCTCGGTCGTAGCGGGATACAATGAGCAGTTCTTC; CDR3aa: CASSSVVAGYNEQFF
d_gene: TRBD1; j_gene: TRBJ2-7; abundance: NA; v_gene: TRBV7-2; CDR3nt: TGTGCCAGCAGCGCAGACAGGGCCTACGAGCAGTACTTC; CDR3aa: CASSADRAYEQYF
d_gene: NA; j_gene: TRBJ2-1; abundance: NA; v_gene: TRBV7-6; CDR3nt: TGTGCCAGCAGCTCGGTTAGCCACTCCTACAATGAGCAGTTCTTC; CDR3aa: CASSSVSHSYNEQFF
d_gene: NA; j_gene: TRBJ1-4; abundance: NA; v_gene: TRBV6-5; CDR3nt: TGTGCCAGCAGTTACGGTCCATTACGGAATGAAAAACTGTTTTTT; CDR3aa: CASSYGPLRNEKLFF
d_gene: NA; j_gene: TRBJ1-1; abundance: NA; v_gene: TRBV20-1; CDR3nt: TGCAGTGCTAGCAACTCGGGGGCTGCTGAAGCTTTCTTT; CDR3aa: CSASNSGAAEAFF
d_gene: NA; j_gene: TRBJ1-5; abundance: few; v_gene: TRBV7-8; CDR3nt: TGTGCCAGCAGCCAACCGACTCAGCCCCAGCATTTT; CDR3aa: CASSQPTQPQHF
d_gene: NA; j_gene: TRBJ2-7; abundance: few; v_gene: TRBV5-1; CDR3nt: TGCGCCAGCAGCTTGGAGGTCCAGCCTGCTGGGTACGAGCAGTACTTC; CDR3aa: CASSLEVQPAGYEQYF
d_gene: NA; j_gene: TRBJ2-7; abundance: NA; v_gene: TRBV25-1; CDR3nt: TGTGCCAGCAGAGGGGTCGAGCAGTACTTC; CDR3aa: CASRGVEQYF
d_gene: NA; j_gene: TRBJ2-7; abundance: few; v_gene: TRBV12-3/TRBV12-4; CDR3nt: TGTGCCAGCAGTTTAAGGACTCGCTACGAGCAGTACTTC; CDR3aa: CASSLRTRYEQYF
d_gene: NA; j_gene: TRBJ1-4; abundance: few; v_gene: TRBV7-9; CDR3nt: TGTGCCAGCAGCTTAGTGGTGGGGGGCCCTAATGAAAAACTGTTTTTT; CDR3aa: CASSLVVGGPNEKLFF
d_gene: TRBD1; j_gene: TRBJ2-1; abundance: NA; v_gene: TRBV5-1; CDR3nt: TGCGCCAGCAGCTCCTTAACAGGGGGTAACAATGAGCAGTTCTTC; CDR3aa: CASSSLTGGNNEQFF
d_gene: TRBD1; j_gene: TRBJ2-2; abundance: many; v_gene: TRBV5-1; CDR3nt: TGCGCCAGCAGCTTGACAGGGGCCGGGGAGCTGTTTTTT; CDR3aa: CASSLTGAGELFF
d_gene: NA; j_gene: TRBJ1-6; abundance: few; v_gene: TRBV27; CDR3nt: TGTGCCAGCAGTCCTCGAGACAGACCCTATAATTCACCCCTCCACTTT; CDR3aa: CASSPRDRPYNSPLHF
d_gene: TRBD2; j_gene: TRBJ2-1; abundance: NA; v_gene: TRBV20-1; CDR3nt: TGCAGTGCTAGAACGGGACTAGCGGGAGCTGAGCAGTTCTTC; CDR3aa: CSARTGLAGAEQFF
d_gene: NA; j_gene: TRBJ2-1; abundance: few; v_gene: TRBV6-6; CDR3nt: TGTGCCAGCAGTTACTCCCTGAAGAATGAGCAGTTCTTC; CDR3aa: CASSYSLKNEQFF
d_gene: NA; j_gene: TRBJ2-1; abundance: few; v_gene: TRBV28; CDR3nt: TGTGCCAGCAGTTTACGGCCTAGCGTTAGGGGTGAGCAGTTCTTC; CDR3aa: CASSLRPSVRGEQFF